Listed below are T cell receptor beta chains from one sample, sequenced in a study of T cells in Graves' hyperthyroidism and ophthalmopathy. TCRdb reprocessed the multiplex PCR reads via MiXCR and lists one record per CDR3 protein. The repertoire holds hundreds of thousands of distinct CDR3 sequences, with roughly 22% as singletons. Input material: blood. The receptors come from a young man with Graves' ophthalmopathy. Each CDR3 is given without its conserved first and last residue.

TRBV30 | ACLPPRAATGELF
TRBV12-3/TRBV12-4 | ASSTRTGSSLKLF
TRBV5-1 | ASSSGQGHQPQH
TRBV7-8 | ASSPGTAYNSPLH
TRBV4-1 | ASSQGSGRARNEQF
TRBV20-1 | SGESSPRGYTEAF
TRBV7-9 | ASSDTATARGYGYT
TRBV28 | ASSANRGQDSPLH
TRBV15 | ATSRDALGGGDTQY
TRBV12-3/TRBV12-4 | ASSWASGMGETQY
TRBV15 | ATSKTADSYEQY
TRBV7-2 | ASSSDSSKLF
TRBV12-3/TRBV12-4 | ASSSRVNTEAF
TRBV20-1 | SASHRGNRVSSYNEQF
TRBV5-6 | ASSLLQVTGELF
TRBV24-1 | ATSDFGEGHNEQF
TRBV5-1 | ASSPDRANTEAF
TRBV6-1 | ASSEEGGGANEQF
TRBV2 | ASSEAGIAYEQY
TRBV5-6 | ASSLSGRGQETQY